This TCR beta chain was recovered during a study of OX40 agonist ivuxolimab in advanced cancers. Whole-study results and caveats: There were also nonresponders showing low normalized T-cell clonal expansion. At 0.1 to 3.0 mg/kg, clonal expansion of CD4+ and CD8+ blood T cells had occurred by week 6. What antigens the expanded peripheral T cells recognized was never established.

In regard to this clone: What it recognizes is unknown. Sequence at one end of the junction differs from germline and may be a read error.

Some clones are missing from TCRdb's copy, which holds only in-frame ones; the method was immunoSEQ multiplex PCR. Here the sample spans 65,000 to 80,000 clones, 70% to 85% being singletons. Germline V gene lookup returns CDR1 MDHEN and CDR2 SYDVKM. The CDR3 spans 11 residues. The origin of this receptor is an adult with an advanced solid tumor such as melanoma, head and neck, liver or kidney cancer. This chain uses TRBV28 with TRBJ1-2; D perhaps matches TRBD1 (6 bases). The material was CD4+ or CD8+ T cells sorted from blood, obtained in a trial of the OX40 agonist ivuxolimab. The CDR3 reads CASSLTRGPTF. In DNA, the CDR3 is TGTGCCAGCAGTTTAACGCGGGGGCCAACTTTC.